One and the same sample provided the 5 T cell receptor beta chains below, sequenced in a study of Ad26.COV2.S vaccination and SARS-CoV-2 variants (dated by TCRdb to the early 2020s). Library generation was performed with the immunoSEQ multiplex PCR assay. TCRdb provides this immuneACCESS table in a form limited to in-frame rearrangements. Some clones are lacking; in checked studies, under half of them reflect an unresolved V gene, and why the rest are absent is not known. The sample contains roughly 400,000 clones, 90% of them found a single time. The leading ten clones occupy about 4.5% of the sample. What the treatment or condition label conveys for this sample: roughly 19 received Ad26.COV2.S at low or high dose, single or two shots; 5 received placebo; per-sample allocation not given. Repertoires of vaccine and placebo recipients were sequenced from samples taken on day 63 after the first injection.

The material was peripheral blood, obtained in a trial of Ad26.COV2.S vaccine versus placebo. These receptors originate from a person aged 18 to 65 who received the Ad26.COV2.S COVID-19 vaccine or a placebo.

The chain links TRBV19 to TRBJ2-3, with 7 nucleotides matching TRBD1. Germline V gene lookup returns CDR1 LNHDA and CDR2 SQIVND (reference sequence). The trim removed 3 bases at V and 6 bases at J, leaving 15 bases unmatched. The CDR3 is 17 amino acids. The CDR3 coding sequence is TGTGCCAGTAGTATCTCCCAGGGGGACCGGTGGGCGGATACGCAGTATTTT. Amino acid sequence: CASSISQGDRWADTQYF.

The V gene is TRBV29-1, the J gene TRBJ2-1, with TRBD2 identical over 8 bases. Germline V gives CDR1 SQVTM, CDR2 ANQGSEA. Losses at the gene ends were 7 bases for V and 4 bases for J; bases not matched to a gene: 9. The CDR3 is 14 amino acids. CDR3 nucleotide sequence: TGCAGCGCCTCTCGACTAGCGCTTTACAATGAGCAGTTCTTC. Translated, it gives CSASRLALYNEQFF.

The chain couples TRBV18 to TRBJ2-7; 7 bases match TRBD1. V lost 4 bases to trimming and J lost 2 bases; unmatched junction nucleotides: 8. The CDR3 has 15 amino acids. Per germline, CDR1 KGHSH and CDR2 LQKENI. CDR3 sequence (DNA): TGTGCCAGCTCACTTGGTCAGGGGGAAACCTACGAGCAGTACTTC. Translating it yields CASSLGQGETYEQYF.

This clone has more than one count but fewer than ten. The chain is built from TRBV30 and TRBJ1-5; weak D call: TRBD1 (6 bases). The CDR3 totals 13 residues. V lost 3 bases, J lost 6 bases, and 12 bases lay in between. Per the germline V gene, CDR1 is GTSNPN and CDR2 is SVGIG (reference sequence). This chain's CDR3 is CAWRPPGAQPQHF. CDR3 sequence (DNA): TGTGCCTGGAGACCCCCGGGGGCTCAGCCCCAGCATTTT.

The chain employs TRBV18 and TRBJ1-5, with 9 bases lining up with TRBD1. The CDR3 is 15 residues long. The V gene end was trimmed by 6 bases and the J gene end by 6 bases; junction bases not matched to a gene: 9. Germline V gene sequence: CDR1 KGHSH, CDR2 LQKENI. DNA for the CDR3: TGTGCCAGCTCGCAACAGGGGGCTGGTAGTCAGCCCCAGCATTTT. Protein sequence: CASSQQGAGSQPQHF. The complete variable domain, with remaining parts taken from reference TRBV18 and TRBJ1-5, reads NAGVMQNPRHLVRRRGQEARLRCSPMKGHSHVYWYRQLPEEGLKFMVYLQKENIIDESGMPKERFSAEFPKEGPSILRIQQVVRGDSAAYFCASSQQGAGSQPQHFGDGTRLSIL.